Reported below is one TCR beta chain. The sample originates from a study of blood T cell repertoires in COVID-19. Across the study: T cells, B-cell-depleted T cells, or PBMCs supplied cDNA or gDNA.

Sequencing was performed with immunoSEQ multiplex PCR; in TCRdb, only in-frame clones are kept and a portion is missing. The sample has 200,000 to 250,000 clones; roughly 80% are singletons. Germline V gene sequence: CDR1 SGHRS, CDR2 YFSETQ. The CDR3 extends over 14 amino acids. After removal of 3 bases from V and 5 bases from J, the junction contained 5 bases not matched to a gene. The rearrangement links TRBV5-1 to TRBJ2-5; TRBD1 agrees at 9 bases. This TCR came from a woman between 65 and 79 years old with acute or convalescent COVID-19. The sequencing sample was made of peripheral blood. The CDR3 DNA is TGCGCCAGCAGCTCCGGGACAGGGTTCGAGACCCAGTACTTC. Its protein is CASSSGTGFETQYF.